One sample yielded the 21 T cell receptor beta chains listed below, sequenced in a study of cytomegalovirus exposure and HLA in healthy donors. The PCR used 60 Vbeta and 13 Jbeta primers. Assay: immunoSEQ multiplex PCR; the TCRdb copy retains only in-frame clones and omits some. The table shows more than 140,000 clones, with 77% occurring only once. The sequenced sample consisted of PBMCs. Source of these receptors: a female donor in good health and CMV-seronegative.

The chain uses TRBV19 and TRBJ2-1; D is undetermined. V dropped 8 bases and J dropped 9 bases, with 14 bases sitting between them. The germline CDR1 and CDR2 sequences are LNHDA and SQIVND (reference sequence). The CDR3 length is 12 residues. The CDR3 DNA reads as TGTGCCAGTGACCCAGGCAAAGGTGAGCAGTTCTTC. Translating gives CASDPGKGEQFF. The entire variable domain, with the rest obtained from reference TRBV19 and TRBJ2-1, is as follows: DGGITQSPKYLFRKEGQNVTLSCEQNLNHDAMYWYRQDPGQGLRLIYYSQIVNDFQKGDIAEGYSVSREKKESFPLTVTSAQKNPTAFYLCASDPGKGEQFFGPGTRLTVL.

The chain carries TRBV18 and TRBJ1-5; D gene uncertain. The CDR3 runs to 13 residues. Germline CDR1 is KGHSH and CDR2 is LQKENI. V lost 3 bases and J lost 5, with 8 bases in between. DNA for the CDR3: TGTGCCAGCTCACCCGAGAGGGATCAGCCCCAGCATTTT. Translation: CASSPERDQPQHF.

The CDR3 is CASSSPTGGGNIQYF. The CDR3 DNA is TGTGCCAGCAGTTCGCCCACAGGGGGAGGAAACATTCAGTACTTC. The J gene is TRBJ2-4, the V gene TRBV6-5, with 8 bases aligning to TRBD1. The CDR3 sequence is 15 residues long. Per the germline V gene, CDR1 is MNHEY and CDR2 is SVGAGI. The trim removed 4 bases at V and 6 bases at J, leaving 8 bases unmatched.

The chain links TRBV5-4 to TRBJ1-1; 10 nucleotides agree with TRBD1. After removal of 4 bases from V and 2 bases from J, the junction contained 2 bases not matched to a gene. The CDR3 covers 14 residues. Per the germline V gene, CDR1 is SGHNT and CDR2 is YYREEE (reference sequence). The CDR3 region has the DNA TGTGCCAGCAGCCGGACAGGGGGAAACACTGAAGCTTTCTTT. It translates to CASSRTGGNTEAFF. Full variable domain (rest looked up from reference TRBV5-4 and TRBJ1-1): ETGVTQSPTHLIKTRGQQVTLRCSSQSGHNTVSWYQQALGQGPQFIFQYYREEENGRGNFPPRFSGLQFPNYSSELNVNALELDDSALYLCASSRTGGNTEAFFGQGTRLTVV.

The chain is built from TRBV6-5 and TRBJ2-7; tentative D call: TRBD1 (5 bases). The CDR3 spans 14 residues. Germline CDR1 reads MNHEY; CDR2 reads SVGAGI. V lost 1 base and J lost 2, with 9 bases in between. DNA of the CDR3: TGTGCCAGCAGTTACTTAACAGGCACCTACGAGCAGTACTTC. Translating gives CASSYLTGTYEQYF.

The CDR3 region is CASSPDRGYGYTF. The CDR3 DNA reads TGTGCCAGCAGTCCTGACAGGGGCTATGGCTACACCTTC. The rearrangement uses TRBV5-6 and TRBJ1-2; TRBD1 aligns across 8 bases. The CDR3 has 13 amino acids. J gave up 4 bases and V 5 bases, and 4 bases lay outside the gene matches. CDR1 and CDR2 (germline): SGHDT, YYEEEE. Full variable domain (missing parts from reference TRBV5-6 and TRBJ1-2): DAGVTQSPTHLIKTRGQQVTLRCSPKSGHDTVSWYQQALGQGPQFIFQYYEEEERQRGNFPDRFSGHQFPNYSSELNVNALLLGDSALYLCASSPDRGYGYTFGSGTRLTVV.

This clone was detected a few times. The V call is TRBV6-5, the J call TRBJ1-1, with 7 bases matching TRBD1. CDR3 size: 13 residues. The germline gives CDR1 MNHEY, CDR2 SVGAGI. Trimming took 11 bases from V and 6 from J; bases not matched to a gene: 12. CDR3 in amino acids: CAGWDSEKSEAFF. For the CDR3, the DNA is TGTGCCGGCTGGGACAGCGAAAAATCTGAAGCTTTCTTT.

The CDR3 coding sequence is TGTGCCAGCAGCTTGGACAGAATAGCCTACGAGCAGTACTTC. The encoded protein is CASSLDRIAYEQYF. The rearrangement links TRBV27 to TRBJ2-7; a weak D match, TRBD1 (6 bases). Trimming pared 6 bases from V and 2 bases from J, leaving 14 bases between. This CDR3 has 14 amino acids. Germline CDR1 is MNHEY and CDR2 is SMNVEV (reference sequence).

The chain recombines TRBV9 with TRBJ1-1; D is ambiguous. CDR1 is SGDLS, CDR2 YYNGEE, per germline. This CDR3 is built from 13 residues. V lost 3 bases, J lost 5 bases, and 11 bases lay in between. CDR3 sequence: CASSAAVRTEAFF. CDR3 coding DNA: TGTGCCAGCAGCGCGGCGGTAAGGACTGAAGCTTTCTTT.

This clone is a singleton in its sample. The chain combines TRBV7-7 with TRBJ2-7; 8 bases are a match to TRBD1. The CDR3 extends over 14 amino acids. V trimming: 1 base; J trimming: 5 bases; junction bases outside the gene matches: 4. Germline V gene data show CDR1 as SSHAT and CDR2 as FNYEAQ (reference sequence). CDR3 region: CASSLGTGMNEQYF. CDR3 in DNA: TGTGCCAGCAGCTTAGGGACAGGGATGAACGAGCAGTACTTC.

This clone showed up just a few times. The V and J genes are TRBV5-4 and TRBJ2-7; D gene uncertain. CDR3 length equals 12 residues. Germline assignment: CDR1 SGHNT and CDR2 YYREEE (reference sequence). The ends were cut back, 0 bases at V and 4 bases at J, with 5 bases in the middle. CDR3 sequence (DNA): TGTGCCAGCAGCTTGGCCCCGTACGAGCAGTACTTC. Its protein product is CASSLAPYEQYF.

V gene TRBV28 combines with J gene TRBJ2-5; D remains ambiguous. V gave up 6 bases and J gave up 2 bases, with 7 bases separating them. CDR3 size: 12 residues. The V gene's germline CDR1 is MDHEN and CDR2 SYDVKM. The CDR3 coding sequence is TGTGCCAGCAGCTACTTACAAGAGACCCAGTACTTC. Its translation is CASSYLQETQYF.

This clone has a handful of counts. This chain links TRBV11-2 with TRBJ2-7; TRBD2 is a possible D gene (5 bases). In germline, CDR1 is SGHAT, CDR2 FQNNGV. The CDR3 sequence is 14 residues long. Trimming removed 1 base at V and 3 bases at J, with 10 bases between. CDR3 coding DNA: TGTGCCAGCAGCTTAGGGAGGCAAAGCTACGAGCAGTACTTC. Amino acid sequence: CASSLGRQSYEQYF.

V usage is TRBV19 and J usage is TRBJ2-7; D possibly corresponds to TRBD2 (6 bases). There are 15 residues in the CDR3. Germline V gene data show CDR1 as LNHDA and CDR2 as SQIVND (reference sequence). Trimming left V 3 bases short and J 2 bases short, with 14 bases between. CDR3 sequence: CASSMEGTPAYEQYF. In DNA, the CDR3 is TGTGCCAGTAGTATGGAGGGGACTCCCGCCTACGAGCAGTACTTC.

The rearrangement links TRBV2 to TRBJ2-1, with TRBD1 identical over 9 bases. Losses at the gene ends were 8 bases for V and 2 bases for J; bases not matched to a gene: 7. Germline V lookup: CDR1 SNHLY, CDR2 FYNNEI. The CDR3 covers 15 residues. CDR3 region: CASGLTGGPYNEQFF. CDR3 sequence (DNA): TGTGCCAGCGGACTGACAGGGGGGCCCTACAATGAGCAGTTCTTC. Using reference TRBV2 and TRBJ2-1 for the parts outside the CDR3, the full variable domain is EPEVTQTPSHQVTQMGQEVILRCVPISNHLYFYWYRQILGQKVEFLVSFYNNEISEKSEIFDDQFSVERPDGSNFTLKIRSTKLEDSAMYFCASGLTGGPYNEQFFGPGTRLTVL.

The chain carries TRBV29-1 and TRBJ1-1; perhaps TRBD1 as D (6 bases). Germline assignment: CDR1 SQVTM and CDR2 ANQGSEA. The germline V and J ends were trimmed by 4 bases and 4 bases, with 13 bases remaining between them. The CDR3 runs 13 residues. In DNA form, the CDR3 reads TGCAGCGTTGCATTGGGGGCTCGCACTGAAGCTTTCTTT. It is translated as CSVALGARTEAFF.

The rearrangement uses TRBV5-6 and TRBJ2-7; the D gene is possibly TRBD1 (5 bases). V was cut by 6 bases and J by 0 bases, with 13 bases left in between. The CDR3 sequence is 14 residues long. CDR1 is SGHDT and CDR2 is YYEEEE in the germline V gene. The CDR3 region has the DNA TGTGCCAGCATCTCATTGGACAACTCCTACGAGCAGTACTTC. Translation: CASISLDNSYEQYF.

The chain has TRBV10-2 and TRBJ1-5; tentatively, D is TRBD1 (5 bases). The CDR3 spans 15 residues. The V gene's germline CDR1 is WSHSY and CDR2 SAAADI. The V and J ends lost 4 bases and 2 bases respectively, with 12 bases between them. The CDR3 sequence is CASSGQGTGNQPQHF. The CDR3 DNA is TGCGCCAGCAGTGGGCAGGGTACGGGCAATCAGCCCCAGCATTTT.

The chain employs TRBV29-1 and TRBJ2-7; D is perhaps TRBD2 (5 bases). Germline CDR1 and CDR2: SQVTM and ANQGSEA. V dropped 2 bases and J dropped 7 bases, with 9 bases sitting between them. The CDR3 sequence is 11 residues long. CDR3 loop: CSVERGWEQYF. The CDR3 DNA reads TGCAGCGTTGAACGAGGGTGGGAGCAGTACTTC.

The chain uses TRBV2 and TRBJ2-7; TRBD1 might be the D (7 bases). CDR1 is SNHLY and CDR2 is FYNNEI in the germline V gene. V was clipped by 11 bases and J by 3 bases, with 14 bases between them. The CDR3 spans 12 residues. CDR3 protein: CAGGTAGYEQYF. CDR3 nucleotides: TGTGCCGGGGGGACAGCGGGCTACGAGCAGTACTTC.

This clone was picked up a small number of times. The genes are TRBV15 and TRBJ2-5; TRBD2 matches 10 bases. CDR1 is LNHNV and CDR2 is YYDKDF in the germline V gene (reference sequence). CDR3 length equals 15 residues. Trimming cost V 6 bases and J 3 bases; bases outside gene matches: 7. The DNA for the CDR3 is TGTGCCACCAGTTTCTTCCTAGCGGGAGAAGAGACCCAGTACTTC. This codes for CATSFFLAGEETQYF.